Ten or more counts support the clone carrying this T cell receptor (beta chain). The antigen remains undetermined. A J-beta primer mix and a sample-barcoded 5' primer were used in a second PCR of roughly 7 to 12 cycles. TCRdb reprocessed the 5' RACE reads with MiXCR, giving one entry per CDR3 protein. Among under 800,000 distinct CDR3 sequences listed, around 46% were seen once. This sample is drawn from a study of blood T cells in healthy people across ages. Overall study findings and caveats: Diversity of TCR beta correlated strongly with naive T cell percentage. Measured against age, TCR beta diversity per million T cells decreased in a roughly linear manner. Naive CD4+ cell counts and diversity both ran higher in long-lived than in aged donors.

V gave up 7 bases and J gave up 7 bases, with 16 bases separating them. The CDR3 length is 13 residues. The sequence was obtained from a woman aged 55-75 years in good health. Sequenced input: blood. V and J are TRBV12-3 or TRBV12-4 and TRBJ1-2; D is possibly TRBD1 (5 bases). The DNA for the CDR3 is TGTGCCAGCATAAAATCCGGGACGGTTGGCTACACCTTC. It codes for CASIKSGTVGYTF.